The 30 T cell receptor beta chains listed next were all sequenced from one sample in a study of T cells of healthy individuals. Via MiXCR, TCRdb re-called the 5' RACE reads, giving one row per CDR3 protein. The sample yields roughly 87,000 distinct CDR3 sequences, approximately 16% seen once. The receptors were gathered from a human donor in good health.

Turning to this clonotype: One end of the junction is discordant with germline, which a read error may explain. The gene calls are TRBV18 and TRBJ2-7; a weak D match, TRBD1 (5 bases). The CDR3 is 13 amino acids. CDR1 KGHSH and CDR2 LQKENI come from the germline V gene. CDR3 DNA: TGTGCCAGCTCGCCTCAGGGAACCTACGATCAGTACTTC. Protein sequence: CASSPQGTYDQYF.

V and J are TRBV28 and TRBJ2-1; a possible D gene is TRBD2 (7 bases). This CDR3 spans 17 amino acids. Germline V gene sequence: CDR1 MDHEN, CDR2 SYDVKM. V lost 6 bases, J lost 5 bases, and 23 bases lay in between. CDR3 sequence (DNA): TGTGCCAGCAGCCCTGCGGGGGCGGGAGATTTAAACAATGAGCAGTTCTTC. This sequence encodes CASSPAGAGDLNNEQFF.

This chain joins TRBV2 and TRBJ1-1; no clear D. Germline assignment: CDR1 SNHLY and CDR2 FYNNEI. Trimming shortened V by 5 bases and J by 6 bases, and 10 bases separated the two germline ends. CDR3 length: 12 residues. The CDR3 is CASSYSSAEAFF. In nucleotides, the CDR3 is TGTGCCAGCAGTTACTCTAGCGCTGAAGCTTTCTTT. The full variable domain, in which reference TRBV2 and TRBJ1-1 provide the parts outside the CDR3, is EPEVTQTPSHQVTQMGQEVILRCVPISNHLYFYWYRQILGQKVEFLVSFYNNEISEKSEIFDDQFSVERPDGSNFTLKIRSTKLEDSAMYFCASSYSSAEAFFGQGTRLTVV.

This clonotype has just a few counts. The chain combines TRBV7-2 with TRBJ2-1; unclear D gene. Trimming took 5 bases from V and 6 from J, leaving 26 bases between them. The CDR3 runs 18 residues. Germline V lookup: CDR1 SGHTA, CDR2 FQGNSA. The CDR3 coding sequence is TGTGCCAGCAGCCCATTAGGCGCCGCCCCCCGAGCCGGCAATGAGCAGTTCTTC. Translated, it gives CASSPLGAAPRAGNEQFF.

This clonotype appeared a few times. V is TRBV19 and J is TRBJ1-5, with D unclear. The CDR3 is made up of 15 amino acids. The germline V gene encodes CDR1 LNHDA and CDR2 SQIVND (reference sequence). Trimming shortened V by 7 bases and J by 1 base, and 14 bases separated the two germline ends. CDR3 sequence: CASTRKPGSNQPQHF. The CDR3 nucleotides are TGTGCCAGTACCCGGAAACCTGGGAGCAATCAGCCCCAGCATTTT. Based on the CDR3 plus reference TRBV19 and TRBJ1-5, the full variable domain is DGGITQSPKYLFRKEGQNVTLSCEQNLNHDAMYWYRQDPGQGLRLIYYSQIVNDFQKGDIAEGYSVSREKKESFPLTVTSAQKNPTAFYLCASTRKPGSNQPQHFGDGTRLSIL.

This clonotype has only a few counts. The chain joins TRBV15 to TRBJ1-2; D not resolved. The CDR3 length is 13 residues. Trimming left V 3 bases short and J 2 bases short, with 7 bases between. Looked up from germline, CDR1 is LNHNV and CDR2 is YYDKDF (reference sequence). This CDR3 reads CATSRNGNYGYTF. The CDR3 DNA follows: TGTGCCACCAGCAGGAACGGGAACTATGGCTACACCTTC. Full variable domain (remainder filled in from reference TRBV15 and TRBJ1-2): DAMVIQNPRYQVTQFGKPVTLSCSQTLNHNVMYWYQQKSSQAPKLLFHYYDKDFNNEADTPDNFQSRRPNTSFCFLDIRSPGLGDTAMYLCATSRNGNYGYTFGSGTRLTVV.

This clonotype was seen a few times. This chain joins TRBV4-3 and TRBJ2-2, with a weak D call TRBD2 (6 bases). CDR1 and CDR2 from the germline V gene are LGHNA and YSLEER. This CDR3 has 15 residues. Between the trimmed V and J ends, which lost 1 base and 7 bases, there was a span of 13 bases. CDR3: CASSQGGGFLGELFF. The CDR3 DNA is TGCGCCAGCAGCCAAGGTGGAGGGTTCCTCGGGGAGCTGTTTTTT.

This clonotype was recorded many times. The chain recombines TRBV18 with TRBJ1-6, with TRBD1 matching over 8 bases. This CDR3 comprises 14 residues. Trimming took 3 bases from V and 9 from J; bases not matched to a gene: 4. Germline V gene data show CDR1 as KGHSH and CDR2 as LQKENI. The CDR3 sequence: CASSPDRGPSPLHF. CDR3 nucleotide sequence: TGTGCCAGCTCACCCGACAGGGGTCCTTCACCCCTCCACTTT. The whole variable domain, remainder taken from reference TRBV18 and TRBJ1-6, is NAGVMQNPRHLVRRRGQEARLRCSPMKGHSHVYWYRQLPEEGLKFMVYLQKENIIDESGMPKERFSAEFPKEGPSILRIQQVVRGDSAAYFCASSPDRGPSPLHFGNGTRLTVT.

V is TRBV7-6 and J is TRBJ1-4, with D uncertain. Germline CDR1 is SGHVS and CDR2 is FNYEAQ. The CDR3 totals 12 residues. Trimming removed 6 bases from V and 7 bases from J, with 9 bases in between. CDR3 protein: CASRQEGEKLFF. In nucleotides, the CDR3 is TGTGCCAGCAGGCAGGAAGGTGAAAAACTGTTTTTT.

By its share, this clonotype is medium-sized (0.01 to 0.1%). The chain uses TRBV20-1 and TRBJ2-3, with TRBD2 matching 7 bases. The CDR3 has 15 residues. Germline lookup yields CDR1 DFQATT and CDR2 SNEGSKA (reference sequence). V dropped 0 bases and J dropped 2; count of bases not matched to a gene: 5. CDR3 residues: CSARDSGRSTDTQYF. The CDR3 coding sequence is TGCAGTGCTAGAGATAGCGGGCGATCCACAGATACGCAGTATTTT.

Many counts were recorded for this clonotype. CDR3 sequence reads: CASSWDRGPYEQYF. The CDR3 DNA reads as TGTGCCAGCAGCTGGGACAGGGGGCCCTACGAGCAGTACTTC. The chain has TRBV2 and TRBJ2-7; 12 bases line up with TRBD1. The CDR3 contains 14 residues. The junction had 2 bases not matched to a gene; V was cut back by 6 bases and J by 2 bases. Germline V gene sequence: CDR1 SNHLY, CDR2 FYNNEI.

This clonotype occurred many times. The V gene is TRBV6-4, the J gene TRBJ2-3; a possible D gene is TRBD1 (5 bases). CDR3 length: 16 amino acids. Trimming pared 4 bases from V and 1 base from J, leaving 15 bases between. CDR1 is MRHNA and CDR2 is SNTAGT in the germline V gene. The CDR3 is CASSGTVDRRTDTQYF. As DNA, the CDR3 is TGTGCCAGCAGTGGCACGGTTGACAGACGCACAGATACGCAGTATTTT.

The chain links TRBV11-2 to TRBJ2-2; D remains ambiguous. V was trimmed by 5 bases and J by 3 bases, leaving 13 bases between them. This CDR3 has 15 residues. Germline loops: CDR1 SGHAT, CDR2 FQNNGV. CDR3 region: CASSQSGPHTGELFF. The CDR3 bases are TGTGCCAGCAGCCAATCCGGGCCGCACACCGGGGAGCTGTTTTTT.

This clonotype was seen a few times. V and J are TRBV4-3 and TRBJ2-7, with D perhaps assigned TRBD1 or TRBD2 (6 bases each). The CDR3 loop spans 13 amino acids. The V and J ends lost 1 base and 7 bases respectively, with 11 bases between them. Germline V gene sequence: CDR1 LGHNA, CDR2 YSLEER. CDR3 amino acids: CASSQVGGREQYF. CDR3 sequence (DNA): TGCGCCAGCAGCCAAGTAGGGGGGCGAGAGCAGTACTTC.

This clonotype has at least ten counts. The chain carries TRBV6-2 or TRBV6-3 and TRBJ2-5, with D unresolved. Germline CDR1 is MNHEY and CDR2 is SVGEGT. This CDR3 is 13 amino acids long. V was clipped by 8 bases and J by 4 bases, with 14 bases between them. CDR3 sequence: CASAVFRAETQYF. DNA for the CDR3: TGTGCCAGCGCCGTTTTTCGGGCAGAGACCCAGTACTTC.

The genes are TRBV4-2 and TRBJ2-7, with D possibly called TRBD1 or TRBD2 (5 bases each). CDR1 and CDR2 (germline): LGHNA, YNFKEQ. V lost 1 base and J lost 2, with 9 bases in between. The CDR3 sequence is 14 residues long. The CDR3 spells CASSQGDGPYEQYF. The CDR3 nucleotides read TGTGCCAGCAGCCAAGGGGACGGCCCCTACGAGCAGTACTTC.

This sequence joins TRBV14 and TRBJ1-6; a weak D match, TRBD1 (6 bases). The germline V gene encodes CDR1 SGHDN and CDR2 FVKESK. The ends were cut back, 3 bases at V and 8 bases at J, with 11 bases in the middle. The CDR3 is 14 amino acids. The CDR3 loop reads CASSQDSWYSPLHF. CDR3 DNA: TGTGCCAGCAGCCAGGACAGTTGGTATTCACCCCTCCACTTT.

This chain links TRBV5-6 with TRBJ2-7; weak D call: TRBD1 (5 bases). CDR1 and CDR2 from the germline V gene are SGHDT and YYEEEE. This CDR3 comprises 13 residues. Between the trimmed V and J ends, which lost 2 bases and 3 bases, there was a span of 9 bases. The CDR3 DNA follows: TGTGCCAGCAGCTTAGTTCAGGGCTACGAGCAGTACTTC. As protein: CASSLVQGYEQYF.

This clonotype was recorded at least ten times. J is TRBJ2-1 and V is TRBV20-1; 9 nucleotides agree with TRBD2. The CDR3 totals 17 residues. The V gene end was trimmed by 0 bases and the J gene end by 3 bases; junction bases not matched to a gene: 9. The V gene's germline CDR1 is DFQATT and CDR2 SNEGSKA (reference sequence). This CDR3 reads CSARDLGGRAFYNEQFF. Written as DNA, the CDR3 is TGCAGTGCTAGAGACCTCGGCGGGAGGGCCTTCTACAATGAGCAGTTCTTC.

This clonotype was detected a few times. The V gene is TRBV7-9, the J gene TRBJ2-3; no clear D. Per germline, CDR1 SEHNR and CDR2 FQNEAQ (reference sequence). Trimming shortened V by 2 bases and J by 6 bases, and 6 bases separated the two germline ends. This CDR3 region has 12 residues. The CDR3 nucleotides read TGTGCCAGCAGCTTACTAACGGATACGCAGTATTTT. Protein product: CASSLLTDTQYF.

The V and J genes are TRBV9 and TRBJ2-1; D is perhaps TRBD1 (5 bases). This CDR3 contains 16 residues. Per germline, CDR1 SGDLS and CDR2 YYNGEE. V dropped 2 bases and J dropped 0 bases, with 12 bases sitting between them. The CDR3 region is CASSVAGKSSYNEQFF. In DNA, the CDR3 is TGTGCCAGCAGCGTCGCAGGGAAGAGCTCCTACAATGAGCAGTTCTTC.

This chain connects TRBV4-1 to TRBJ2-7; the match to TRBD2 covers 10 bases. V shed 1 base, J shed 0 bases, and the junction held 9 bases outside the gene matches. The CDR3 is 18 amino acids. Germline assignment: CDR1 MGHRA and CDR2 YSYEKL. The CDR3 DNA sequence: TGCGCCAGCAGCCAAGGGGCGCTAGCGGGAGCGGCCTCCTACGAGCAGTACTTC. It specifies CASSQGALAGAASYEQYF.

The chain employs TRBV4-3 and TRBJ1-1; D gene ambiguous. This CDR3 has 15 amino acids. The V end was cut by 0 bases, the J end by 1 base, with 9 bases between. Germline-derived CDR1 and CDR2 are LGHNA and YSLEER. The CDR3, as DNA: TGCGCCAGCAGCCAAGATTCTGGCTCGAACACTGAAGCTTTCTTT. Its translation is CASSQDSGSNTEAFF.

This rearrangement joins TRBV29-1 to TRBJ1-1; a possible D gene is TRBD1 (5 bases). Germline CDR1 reads SQVTM; CDR2 reads ANQGSEA. CDR3 length equals 14 residues. The germline V and J ends were trimmed by 7 bases and 2 bases, with 17 bases remaining between them. CDR3 loop: CSASFDRYNTEAFF. The DNA for the CDR3 is TGCAGCGCCAGTTTCGACAGATATAACACTGAAGCTTTCTTT.

The J gene is TRBJ1-6, the V gene TRBV18; no firm D call. The germline gives CDR1 KGHSH, CDR2 LQKENI. Trimming stripped 3 bases from V and 16 bases from J, with 19 bases between. CDR3 length: 14 amino acids. The CDR3 DNA is TGTGCCAGCTCACCCCTAGACGGACCAACCCCTCTCCACTTT. It is translated as CASSPLDGPTPLHF.

This rearrangement joins TRBV2 to TRBJ1-2, with 7 nucleotides matching TRBD1. Germline CDR1 SNHLY, CDR2 FYNNEI. J lost 5 bases, V lost 7 bases, and 10 bases had no gene match. The CDR3 runs to 14 residues. CDR3 DNA: TGTGCCAGCATTACCGACAGGGACACTTATGGCTACACCTTC. This encodes CASITDRDTYGYTF.

This chain joins TRBV5-1 and TRBJ2-2; D gene ambiguous. The CDR3 covers 16 residues. The V gene's germline CDR1 is SGHRS and CDR2 YFSETQ. V gave up 0 bases and J gave up 5 bases, with 14 bases separating them. In DNA form, the CDR3 reads TGCGCCAGCAGCTTGGCCGGGTCAGTGGGGACCGGGGAGCTGTTTTTT. This codes for CASSLAGSVGTGELFF.

V gene TRBV7-3 combines with J gene TRBJ2-1; D is possibly TRBD2 (6 bases). Germline loops: CDR1 SGHTA, CDR2 FQGTGA. The CDR3 has 14 residues. V lost 3 bases and J 8 bases, leaving 14 bases between the germline ends. The CDR3 bases are TGTGCCAGCAGCTTGGCCCGTACGGGGGATGAGCAGTTCTTC. This encodes CASSLARTGDEQFF. Filled out from reference TRBV7-3 and TRBJ2-1, the complete variable domain reads GAGVSQTPSNKVTEKGKYVELRCDPISGHTALYWYRQSLGQGPEFLIYFQGTGAADDSGLPNDRFFAVRPEGSVSTLKIQRTERGDSAVYLCASSLARTGDEQFFGPGTRLTVL.

This clonotype has a handful of counts. The chain combines TRBV5-6 with TRBJ2-7; 8 nucleotides line up with TRBD2. This CDR3 region has 14 residues. Germline assignment: CDR1 SGHDT and CDR2 YYEEEE. V lost 6 bases to trimming and J lost 4 bases; unmatched junction nucleotides: 9. The CDR3: CASTERGLVYEQYF. The CDR3, as DNA: TGTGCCAGCACTGAGCGGGGGTTGGTTTACGAGCAGTACTTC.

The chain combines TRBV28 with TRBJ2-3, with a tentative D call TRBD2 (6 bases). Germline loops: CDR1 MDHEN, CDR2 SYDVKM. The CDR3 runs to 17 residues. V was cut by 6 bases and J by 0 bases, with 19 bases left in between. The CDR3 protein is CASSAKLSGPSTDTQYF. CDR3 bases: TGTGCCAGCAGCGCCAAGCTTAGCGGACCTAGCACAGATACGCAGTATTTT.